The present T cell receptor (beta chain) was sequenced within a study of cytomegalovirus exposure and HLA in healthy donors. About the research overall: The 90 to 150 validation repertoires used the same platform as the roughly 610 first-cohort repertoires, a later analysis reported. Study conclusions and caveats: High sensitivity and specificity were reportedly achieved when the classifier diagnosed cytomegalovirus status. In vitro confirmation showed a few CMV-associated chains to be CMV antigen specific.

Measured with immunoSEQ multiplex PCR; TCRdb has only the in-frame clones, and not every one. The table shows around 150,000 clones, with 88% occurring only once. Donors were drawn from the approximately 120-subject validation cohort, separate from the approximately 670-subject first cohort. Notes on this clone: Its target is not known.

CDR1 and CDR2 from the germline V gene are MGHRA and YSYEKL. The junction had 10 bases not matched to a gene; V was cut back by 3 bases and J by 5 bases. The CDR3 totals 17 residues. The sequencing sample was made of PBMCs. This sequence joins TRBV4-1 and TRBJ2-1; the match to TRBD2 covers 10 bases. The receptor's source is a man in his late teens or twenties in good health and CMV-seronegative. This chain's CDR3 is CASSHPRSGGGNNEQFF. The CDR3 nucleotides are TGCGCCAGCAGCCACCCCAGGAGCGGGGGGGGGAACAATGAGCAGTTCTTC.